This is a list of T cell receptor beta chains from one sample in a study of T cell repertoires in cytomegalovirus infection. Their antigen targets remain unknown. In TCRdb, the reads were re-called with MiXCR into one record per CDR3 protein. In the table there are 900,000 to 950,000 distinct CDR3 sequences, around 30% of which are singletons. The sample was cultured CD8+ T cells from PBMCs, taken from culture after CMV antigen stimulation. The receptors here all came from a human donor in good health (CMV status not recorded). Some clones in this sample may be carry-over from other donors' samples. Both conserved end residues are part of each CDR3. Fields, in order: V gene, J gene, clone size, CDR3 protein. Only part of the rows carry a size: once, few, many, or a class if the clone is expanded.

V: TRBV4-1; J: TRBJ2-5; size: -; CDR3: CASSNYGTGLETQYF
V: TRBV7-8; J: TRBJ2-5; size: many; CDR3: CASSPRGGTSENQETQYF
V: TRBV7-2; J: TRBJ2-1; size: many; CDR3: CASSPEGKGGINEQFF
V: TRBV4-3; J: TRBJ1-6; size: -; CDR3: CASSQDRGGQENSPLHF
V: TRBV7-8; J: TRBJ2-2; size: many; CDR3: CASSSPVTDGELFF
V: TRBV27; J: TRBJ1-6; size: -; CDR3: CASRLTGDPYNSPLHF
V: TRBV19; J: TRBJ1-2; size: -; CDR3: CASKNAPAKPNGYTF
V: TRBV4-1; J: TRBJ2-3; size: many; CDR3: CASSLRTSGGTDTQYF
V: TRBV27; J: TRBJ1-4; size: -; CDR3: CASSWGLPNEKLFF
V: TRBV6-5; J: TRBJ2-1; size: -; CDR3: CASSLSGGSGNEQFF
V: TRBV7-6; J: TRBJ2-7; size: once; CDR3: CASSLDPGHYFF
V: TRBV27; J: TRBJ2-5; size: -; CDR3: CASRTLQEQVTQYF
V: TRBV6-7; J: TRBJ1-1; size: many; CDR3: CASSTDRATEAFF
V: TRBV7-3; J: TRBJ2-1; size: many; CDR3: CASSGGGRHNEQFF
V: TRBV29-1; J: TRBJ1-2; size: -; CDR3: CSVVADYGYTF
V: TRBV11-2; J: TRBJ2-1; size: few; CDR3: CASSLGQGPLSYNEQFF
V: TRBV20-1; J: TRBJ1-3; size: few; CDR3: CSATGHPGNTIYF
V: TRBV7-6; J: TRBJ2-3; size: many; CDR3: CASSLKLSTDTQYF
V: TRBV15; J: TRBJ2-3; size: few; CDR3: CATSRDTGPSVGDTQYF
V: TRBV6-2/TRBV6-3; J: TRBJ1-5; size: -; CDR3: CASSLRRVDQPQHF
V: TRBV12-3/TRBV12-4; J: TRBJ1-2; size: many; CDR3: CASSPLSLSYGYTF
V: TRBV6-1; J: TRBJ1-1; size: -; CDR3: CASSLLGGGNTEAFF
V: TRBV6-2/TRBV6-3; J: TRBJ1-5; size: -; CDR3: CASSYSMGDRARNQPQHF
V: TRBV7-8; J: TRBJ1-5; size: -; CDR3: CASSVFAGANQPQHF
V: TRBV25-1; J: TRBJ2-5; size: few; CDR3: CASSVRVGHETQYF
V: TRBV27; J: TRBJ2-7; size: few; CDR3: CASSLSAGVHYEQYF
V: TRBV15; J: TRBJ1-5; size: -; CDR3: CATSRDNTNQPQHF
V: TRBV6-5; J: TRBJ2-7; size: once; CDR3: CARIFSGGDYEQYF
V: TRBV20-1; J: TRBJ2-3; size: -; CDR3: CSATDAARGSTDTQYF
V: TRBV19; J: TRBJ1-1; size: -; CDR3: CASSIGQGHTEAFF
V: TRBV20-1; J: TRBJ2-2; size: -; CDR3: CSADGATNTGELFF
V: TRBV4-1; J: TRBJ2-3; size: -; CDR3: CASSQDGNADTQYF
V: TRBV7-3; J: TRBJ2-1; size: many; CDR3: CASSLLAGFVNEQFF
V: TRBV5-1; J: TRBJ2-1; size: few; CDR3: CASSPPRGAGYNEQFF
V: TRBV6-2/TRBV6-3; J: TRBJ2-6; size: few; CDR3: CASSYPKKLSLGANVLTF
V: TRBV7-2; J: TRBJ1-1; size: many; CDR3: CASSLGGGAYTEAFF
V: TRBV5-6; J: TRBJ1-3; size: -; CDR3: CASHNPRTTIYF
V: TRBV19; J: TRBJ1-1; size: -; CDR3: CASSILRDTEAFF
V: TRBV12-3/TRBV12-4; J: TRBJ1-1; size: -; CDR3: CASSFNQGTEAFF
V: TRBV6-5; J: TRBJ2-3; size: many; CDR3: CASSYIEGEDTQYF
V: TRBV5-1; J: TRBJ2-5; size: -; CDR3: CASSSPGQGGDQETQYF
V: TRBV27; J: TRBJ2-2; size: -; CDR3: CASSFLARASNTGELFF
V: TRBV19; J: TRBJ2-7; size: few; CDR3: CASTKTGIHEQYF
V: TRBV27; J: TRBJ2-1; size: many; CDR3: CASSLSTGTAYNEQFF
V: TRBV12-3/TRBV12-4; J: TRBJ1-2; size: once; CDR3: CASSSGTGAYGYTF
V: TRBV4-1; J: TRBJ2-1; size: -; CDR3: CASSQEAGGLNEQFF
V: TRBV6-5; J: TRBJ1-1; size: few; CDR3: CASSYAYLRGSNTEAFF
V: TRBV7-3; J: TRBJ2-3; size: many; CDR3: CASSSRQGAADTQYF
V: TRBV20-1; J: TRBJ1-2; size: -; CDR3: CSARDPPGLDSSNYGYTF
V: TRBV6-5; J: TRBJ1-2; size: few; CDR3: CASSYSRDRGDYGYTF
V: TRBV5-1; J: TRBJ1-6; size: few; CDR3: CASSLAWDYEDSPLHF
V: TRBV6-2/TRBV6-3; J: TRBJ2-2; size: -; CDR3: CASSRAPIRTGELFF
V: TRBV20-1; J: TRBJ1-5; size: -; CDR3: CSARSTGPNSNQPQHF